A single sample gave rise to the 9 T cell receptor beta chains below, sequenced in a study of blood T cell repertoires in COVID-19. Produced via immunoSEQ multiplex PCR; TCRdb's table is partial and in-frame only. The table has about 320,000 clones, around four fifths seen once. The specimen was peripheral blood. The receptors were gathered from a woman between 45 and 65 years old with acute or convalescent COVID-19.

This clone was detected once. The genes are TRBV3-1 (or the pseudogene TRBV3-2) and TRBJ1-2; perhaps TRBD1 as D (5 bases). CDR3 length: 13 amino acids. The V gene lost 4 bases and the J gene lost 1 base, with 7 bases spanning the gap. In germline, CDR1 is LGHDT, CDR2 YNNKEL (reference sequence). The CDR3 loop reads CASSRGVNYGYTF. The CDR3 bases are TGTGCCAGCAGCCGGGGGGTTAACTATGGCTACACCTTC.

The chain joins TRBV7-2 to TRBJ2-2, with D perhaps matching TRBD2 (5 bases). The CDR3 has 17 residues. Germline CDR1 is SGHTA and CDR2 is FQGNSA. V was shortened by 5 bases and J by 7 bases, with 23 bases between the two germline ends. CDR3 sequence (DNA): TGTGCCAGCAGCCCGTCCCCAGCGGACCTTGTCAGCGGGGAGCTGTTTTTT. Its protein product is CASSPSPADLVSGELFF.

The chain links TRBV27 to TRBJ2-7, with D perhaps TRBD2 (5 bases). Germline V gene sequence: CDR1 MNHEY, CDR2 SMNVEV (reference sequence). This CDR3 region has 14 residues. V shed 6 bases and J shed 3 bases, with 15 bases lying between them. The CDR3 DNA reads TGTGCCAGCAGCTCCACCGAGGGTTTCTACGAGCAGTACTTC. Translating gives CASSSTEGFYEQYF.

The V and J genes are TRBV5-1 and TRBJ2-7, with D perhaps matching TRBD1 (5 bases). V was pared by 3 bases and J by 0 bases, with 7 bases between. This CDR3 region has 13 residues. The germline V gene has CDR1 SGHRS and CDR2 YFSETQ. The CDR3 reads CASSYDSSYEQYV. The CDR3 DNA is TGCGCCAGCAGCTACGACAGCTCCTACGAGCAGTACGTC.

This clone was found once. The chain is built from TRBV5-1 and TRBJ2-3; 12 bases line up with TRBD2. The trim removed 5 bases at V and 1 base at J, leaving 8 bases unmatched. This CDR3 contains 17 residues. CDR1 SGHRS and CDR2 YFSETQ come from the germline V gene. The CDR3 here is CASRVLAGGPGTDTQYF. CDR3 sequence (DNA): TGCGCCAGCAGAGTTCTAGCGGGAGGGCCTGGCACAGATACGCAGTATTTT. The whole variable domain, remainder taken from reference TRBV5-1 and TRBJ2-3, is KAGVTQTPRYLIKTRGQQVTLSCSPISGHRSVSWYQQTPGQGLQFLFEYFSETQRNKGNFPGRFSGRQFSNSRSEMNVSTLELGDSALYLCASRVLAGGPGTDTQYFGPGTRLTVL.

This rearrangement joins TRBV10-2 to TRBJ2-1; 11 bases line up with TRBD2. The CDR3 spans 14 residues. Germline lookup yields CDR1 WSHSY and CDR2 SAAADI. The V gene end was trimmed by 3 bases and the J gene end by 9 bases; junction bases not matched to a gene: 4. CDR3 in DNA: TGCGCCAGCAGTGACTTAGCGGGGGGGGCTGAGCAGTTCTTC. It encodes CASSDLAGGAEQFF.

V and J are TRBV5-1 and TRBJ1-2; 7 nucleotides align to TRBD1. V lost 4 bases to trimming and J lost 3 bases; unmatched junction nucleotides: 9. The germline V gene encodes CDR1 SGHRS and CDR2 YFSETQ. The CDR3 runs to 15 residues. CDR3 residues: CASSTRRQGDYGYTF. CDR3 bases: TGCGCCAGCAGCACGAGACGACAGGGAGACTATGGCTACACCTTC. Drawing the rest from reference TRBV5-1 and TRBJ1-2, the complete variable domain is KAGVTQTPRYLIKTRGQQVTLSCSPISGHRSVSWYQQTPGQGLQFLFEYFSETQRNKGNFPGRFSGRQFSNSRSEMNVSTLELGDSALYLCASSTRRQGDYGYTFGSGTRLTVV.

The V gene is TRBV19, the J gene TRBJ1-3; D uncertain. V lost 3 bases and J 0 bases, leaving 15 bases between the germline ends. Per the germline V gene, CDR1 is LNHDA and CDR2 is SQIVND (reference sequence). The CDR3 has 17 amino acids. The CDR3 nucleotides read TGTGCCAGTAGTATCCTTCGGCGGACTGACTCTGGAAACACCATATATTTT. It translates to CASSILRRTDSGNTIYF.

This clone has just one count. This chain connects TRBV21-1 to TRBJ2-7; the DNA was not used to check the table's D call, TRBD1. TRBV21-1 is a pseudogene locus. The CDR3 is made up of 14 amino acids. The CDR3 DNA reads as TGTGCCAGCCGGCGGACAGGGGACTCAAACGAGCAGTACGTC. This translates into CASRRTGDSNEQYV.